Given below is one TCR beta chain in context. Antigen: not known. V lost 4 bases and J 0 bases, leaving 12 bases between the germline ends. CDR1 and CDR2 (germline): SGHRS, YFSETQ. The CDR3 length is 15 residues. This sample is part of a study of a mutant IDH1 vaccine in newly diagnosed glioma. General observations from the study: Pseudoprogression seemed unrelated to changes in top peripheral T cell clonotypes.

The table came from immunoSEQ multiplex PCR; TCRdb's copy has only in-frame clones and leaves some out. The sample carries some 87,000 clones, 80% recorded once. The time point is: baseline, week 1 (first vaccination visit). Treatment denoted: pre-vaccination baseline after standard-of-care therapy. The TCR sequence derives from a man aged 40-55 years with glioma. The chain has TRBV5-1 and TRBJ2-3, with D possibly being TRBD1 (5 bases). The sequences come from PBMCs, collected from a glioma patient treated with radiotherapy, temozolomide or both. The CDR3 DNA is TGCGCCAGCAGCCCGAAGGGGCAGAGCACAGATACGCAGTATTTT. Translated, it gives CASSPKGQSTDTQYF. Looking up the rest from reference TRBV5-1 and TRBJ2-3 gives the full variable domain: KAGVTQTPRYLIKTRGQQVTLSCSPISGHRSVSWYQQTPGQGLQFLFEYFSETQRNKGNFPGRFSGRQFSNSRSEMNVSTLELGDSALYLCASSPKGQSTDTQYFGPGTRLTVL.